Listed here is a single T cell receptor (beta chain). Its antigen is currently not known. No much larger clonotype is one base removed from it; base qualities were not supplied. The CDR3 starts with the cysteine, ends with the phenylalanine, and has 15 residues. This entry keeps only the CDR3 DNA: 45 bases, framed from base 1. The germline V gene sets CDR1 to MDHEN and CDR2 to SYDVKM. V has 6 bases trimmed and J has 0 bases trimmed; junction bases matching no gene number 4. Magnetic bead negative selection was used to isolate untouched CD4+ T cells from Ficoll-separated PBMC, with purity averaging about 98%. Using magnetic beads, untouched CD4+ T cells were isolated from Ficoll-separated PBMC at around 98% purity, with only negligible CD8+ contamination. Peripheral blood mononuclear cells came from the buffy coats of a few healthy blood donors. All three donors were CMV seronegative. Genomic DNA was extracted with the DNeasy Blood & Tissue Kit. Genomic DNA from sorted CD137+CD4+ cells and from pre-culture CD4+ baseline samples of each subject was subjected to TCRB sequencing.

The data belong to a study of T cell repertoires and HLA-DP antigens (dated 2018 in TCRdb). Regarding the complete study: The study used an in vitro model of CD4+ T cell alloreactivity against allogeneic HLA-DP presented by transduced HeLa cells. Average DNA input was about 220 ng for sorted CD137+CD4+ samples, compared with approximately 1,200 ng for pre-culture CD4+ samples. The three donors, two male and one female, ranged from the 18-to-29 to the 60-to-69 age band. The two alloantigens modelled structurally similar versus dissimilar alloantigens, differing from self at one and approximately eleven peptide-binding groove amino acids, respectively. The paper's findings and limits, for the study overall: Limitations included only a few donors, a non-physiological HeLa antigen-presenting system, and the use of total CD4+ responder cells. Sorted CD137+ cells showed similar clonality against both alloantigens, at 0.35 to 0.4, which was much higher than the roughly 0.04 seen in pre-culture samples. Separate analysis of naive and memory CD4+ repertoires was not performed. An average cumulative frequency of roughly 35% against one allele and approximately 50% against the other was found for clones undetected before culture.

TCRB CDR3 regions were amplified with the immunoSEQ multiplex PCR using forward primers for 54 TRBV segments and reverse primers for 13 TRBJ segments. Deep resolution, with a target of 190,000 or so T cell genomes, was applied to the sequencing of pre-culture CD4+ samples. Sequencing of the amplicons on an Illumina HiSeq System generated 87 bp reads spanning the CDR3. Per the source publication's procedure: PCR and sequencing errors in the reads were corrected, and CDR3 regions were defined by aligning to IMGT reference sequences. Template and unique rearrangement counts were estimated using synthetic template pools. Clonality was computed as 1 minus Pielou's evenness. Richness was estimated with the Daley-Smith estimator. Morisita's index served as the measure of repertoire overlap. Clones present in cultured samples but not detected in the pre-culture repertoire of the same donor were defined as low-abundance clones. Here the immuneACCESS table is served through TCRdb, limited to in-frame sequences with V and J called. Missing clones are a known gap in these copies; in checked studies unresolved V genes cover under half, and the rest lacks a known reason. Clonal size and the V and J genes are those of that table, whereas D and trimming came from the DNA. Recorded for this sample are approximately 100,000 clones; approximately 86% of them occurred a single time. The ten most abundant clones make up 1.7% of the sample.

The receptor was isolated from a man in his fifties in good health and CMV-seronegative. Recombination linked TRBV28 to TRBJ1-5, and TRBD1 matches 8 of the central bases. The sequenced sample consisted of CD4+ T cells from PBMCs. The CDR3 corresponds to CASRTGVFSNQPQHF. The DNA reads TGTGCCAGCAGGACAGGGGTTTTTAGCAATCAGCCCCAGCATTTT.